Each of the 22 T cell receptor beta chains below was sequenced from the same sample in a study of T-cell reconstitution after alpha-beta-depleted transplantation in children. Library preparation (for TCRbeta) was performed with unique molecular identifiers. TCRdb ran MiXCR on the PCR reads and lists one entry per CDR3 protein. The sample holds some 26,000 distinct CDR3 sequences, 15% to 20% seen once. The material sequenced was PBMCs, mostly from graft donor cells, taken 60 days after TCRalphabeta/CD19-depleted stem cell transplant. Every receptor here comes from a male patient under 10 years old who had a stem cell transplant for acute lymphoblastic leukemia, so the T cells may come from the graft donor.

This clonotype was detected ten times or more. The V call is TRBV10-2, the J call TRBJ1-1; D remains unclear. CDR3 length: 13 amino acids. Germline V gene lookup returns CDR1 WSHSY and CDR2 SAAADI. Trimming left V 6 bases short and J 6 bases short, with 14 bases between. DNA of the CDR3: TGCGCCAGCAGAAGAGAGAGACGGGCTGAAGCTTTCTTT. Translated: CASRRERRAEAFF.

This clonotype was observed at least ten times. This chain uses TRBV7-9 with TRBJ2-1; 7 bases line up with TRBD1. This CDR3 comprises 14 residues. CDR1 SEHNR and CDR2 FQNEAQ come from the germline V gene (reference sequence). The junction had 0 bases not matched to a gene; V was cut back by 4 bases and J by 0 bases. The CDR3 loop is CASSWDSSYNEQFF. Here the CDR3 DNA reads TGTGCCAGCAGCTGGGACAGCTCCTACAATGAGCAGTTCTTC.

This clonotype is medium-sized. The V call is TRBV20-1, the J call TRBJ2-6, with D unresolved. The ends were cut back, 0 bases at V and 0 bases at J, with 15 bases in the middle. Germline V CDR1 and CDR2: DFQATT, SNEGSKA (reference sequence). The CDR3 consists of 18 residues. CDR3 bases: TGCAGTGCTAGAGATCTCGCCCGGACCAACTCTGGGGCCAACGTCCTGACTTTC. Encoded protein: CSARDLARTNSGANVLTF.

This clonotype was observed a few times. V usage is TRBV12-3 or TRBV12-4 and J usage is TRBJ1-3; D remains unclear. V lost 5 bases and J 0 bases, leaving 5 bases between the germline ends. The CDR3 contains 13 residues. The CDR3 coding sequence is TGTGCCAGCAGTGACATCTCTGGAAACACCATATATTTT. Amino acids: CASSDISGNTIYF.

The rearrangement joins TRBV9 to TRBJ2-7, with 10 positions matching TRBD2. Per the germline V gene, CDR1 is SGDLS and CDR2 is YYNGEE. V gave up 4 bases and J gave up 0 bases; unmatched junction bases: 7. There are 16 residues in the CDR3. CDR3: CASSWGLAGASYEQYF. CDR3 nucleotide sequence: TGTGCCAGCAGCTGGGGGCTAGCGGGAGCCTCCTACGAGCAGTACTTC. The complete variable domain, with remaining parts taken from reference TRBV9 and TRBJ2-7, reads DSGVTQTPKHLITATGQRVTLRCSPRSGDLSVYWYQQSLDQGLQFLIQYYNGEERAKGNILERFSAQQFPDLHSELNLSSLELGDSALYFCASSWGLAGASYEQYFGPGTRLTVT.

This clonotype was seen more than once but under ten times. The chain joins TRBV11-2 to TRBJ1-2, with D uncertain. Between the trimmed V and J ends, which lost 5 bases and 5 bases, there was a span of 9 bases. The CDR3 contains 12 residues. The germline V gene has CDR1 SGHAT and CDR2 FQNNGV. CDR3 in DNA: TGTGCCAGCAGCCATAGAGGGTATGGCTACACCTTC. Its translation is CASSHRGYGYTF.

Only a few counts were recorded for this clonotype. The chain links TRBV6-2 or TRBV6-3 to TRBJ2-1; 11 bases agree with TRBD2. Germline V gene lookup returns CDR1 MNHEY and CDR2 SVGEGT. V gave up 2 bases and J gave up 0 bases; unmatched junction bases: 9. The CDR3 is made up of 19 amino acids. The CDR3 sequence: CASSYPLAGETPSYNEQFF. The DNA for the CDR3 is TGTGCCAGCAGTTACCCACTAGCGGGAGAAACCCCCTCCTACAATGAGCAGTTCTTC.

The CDR3 reads CASSGLLDEQYF. Here the CDR3 DNA reads TGTGCCAGCAGCGGCCTCTTGGACGAGCAGTACTTC. The V gene is TRBV9, the J gene TRBJ2-7; D is undetermined. Germline CDR1 is SGDLS and CDR2 is YYNGEE. This CDR3 spans 12 amino acids. Trimming shortened V by 3 bases and J by 5 bases, and 9 bases separated the two germline ends.

The chain links TRBV28 to TRBJ2-7, with TRBD1 matching over 7 bases. Per the germline V gene, CDR1 is MDHEN and CDR2 is SYDVKM. The CDR3 spans 15 residues. The J segment lost 1 base and the V segment lost 3 bases, leaving 6 bases of the junction unmatched. CDR3 residues: CASSFRDRRSYEQYF. CDR3 DNA: TGTGCCAGCAGTTTCCGGGACAGACGATCCTACGAGCAGTACTTC.

The chain couples TRBV7-7 to TRBJ2-3, with 15 positions matching TRBD2. The CDR3 loop spans 15 amino acids. Trimming removed 6 bases from V and 6 bases from J; junction bases left unmatched: 4. CDR1 is SSHAT, CDR2 FNYEAQ, per germline (reference sequence). This CDR3 is CASSPGLAGGDTQYF. The CDR3 DNA sequence: TGTGCCAGCAGTCCGGGACTAGCGGGAGGCGATACGCAGTATTTT.

This clonotype was detected only a few times. This chain connects TRBV12-3 or TRBV12-4 to TRBJ2-7; D assignment may be TRBD1 or TRBD2 (5 bases each). Trimming stripped 3 bases from V and 1 base from J, with 16 bases between. This CDR3 has 16 residues. This CDR3 reads CASSFLAGTVSYEQYF. In DNA, the CDR3 is TGTGCCAGCAGTTTTTTGGCCGGGACGGTGTCCTACGAGCAGTACTTC.

This clonotype was found a few times. The chain combines TRBV7-2 with TRBJ1-3; D call uncertain. V was clipped by 5 bases and J by 2 bases, with 13 bases between them. CDR3 length equals 15 residues. The germline gives CDR1 SGHTA, CDR2 FQGNSA. The CDR3 DNA reads TGTGCCAGCAGCCCGGGGTCAGGCCCTGGAAACACCATATATTTT. Its protein product is CASSPGSGPGNTIYF.

This clonotype was picked up one time. This chain joins TRBV9 and TRBJ2-3; 7 positions agree with TRBD1. The ends lost 4 bases at V and 1 base at J; junction bases unmatched: 0. Per the germline V gene, CDR1 is SGDLS and CDR2 is YYNGEE. The CDR3 has 13 residues. The CDR3 protein is CASSQGGTDTQYF. The CDR3 nucleotides are TGTGCCAGCAGCCAGGGGGGCACAGATACGCAGTATTTT.

This clonotype has a handful of counts. The chain combines TRBV5-1 with TRBJ2-5; possibly TRBD2 for D (5 bases). Germline CDR1 and CDR2: SGHRS and YFSETQ. The ends were cut back, 0 bases at V and 1 base at J, with 7 bases in the middle. The CDR3 is 14 residues long. CDR3 in DNA: TGCGCCAGCAGCTTGGGAGGGCTCCAAGAGACCCAGTACTTC. Its translation: CASSLGGLQETQYF. Based on the CDR3 plus reference TRBV5-1 and TRBJ2-5, the full variable domain is KAGVTQTPRYLIKTRGQQVTLSCSPISGHRSVSWYQQTPGQGLQFLFEYFSETQRNKGNFPGRFSGRQFSNSRSEMNVSTLELGDSALYLCASSLGGLQETQYFGPGTRLLVL.

The sample holds many counts of this clonotype. The V and J genes are TRBV20-1 and TRBJ2-5; possible D gene TRBD1, 6 bases. CDR1 is DFQATT and CDR2 is SNEGSKA in the germline V gene (reference sequence). The CDR3 extends over 13 amino acids. Trimming removed 5 bases at V and 5 bases at J, with 15 bases between. As DNA, the CDR3 is TGCAGTGCTTGGAGAGACAGGACGGAGACCCAGTACTTC. This codes for CSAWRDRTETQYF.

This clonotype appeared a few times. The V gene is TRBV2, the J gene TRBJ2-2; no clear D. The V end lost 5 bases, the J end lost 7 bases, and 14 bases lay between the germline ends. The germline gives CDR1 SNHLY, CDR2 FYNNEI. This CDR3 has 14 amino acids. CDR3 protein: CASSRRRGDGELFF. In DNA, the CDR3 is TGTGCCAGCAGTCGACGGCGAGGCGACGGGGAGCTGTTTTTT.

The V and J genes are TRBV5-1 and TRBJ2-3; tentative D call: TRBD1 (6 bases). The germline V and J ends were trimmed by 0 bases and 0 bases, with 11 bases remaining between them. The CDR3 covers 16 residues. CDR1 and CDR2 from the germline V gene are SGHRS and YFSETQ. This CDR3 is CASSLAGTHSTDTQYF. The CDR3 region has the DNA TGCGCCAGCAGCTTGGCCGGGACACATAGCACAGATACGCAGTATTTT.

The rearrangement uses TRBV20-1 and TRBJ2-2; possible D gene TRBD2, 6 bases. Germline CDR1 DFQATT, CDR2 SNEGSKA (reference sequence). This CDR3 comprises 17 residues. With 0 bases removed from V and 5 bases from J, the gap between germline ends came to 19 bases. The CDR3 coding sequence is TGCAGTGCTAGAGATCGCGGGAAGGCAGCAAGTACCGGGGAGCTGTTTTTT. This encodes CSARDRGKAASTGELFF.

This clonotype was seen only a few times. This chain links TRBV5-1 with TRBJ1-1; no clear D. The germline V gene has CDR1 SGHRS and CDR2 YFSETQ. This CDR3 contains 14 residues. Between the trimmed V and J ends, which lost 0 bases and 1 base, there was a span of 7 bases. CDR3 residues: CASSLEAGNTEAFF. In DNA, the CDR3 is TGCGCCAGCAGCTTGGAGGCCGGGAACACTGAAGCTTTCTTT.

This clonotype was seen more than once but under ten times. The chain employs TRBV18 and TRBJ2-7; D uncertain. Germline loops: CDR1 KGHSH, CDR2 LQKENI. With 2 bases removed from V and 6 bases from J, the gap between germline ends came to 5 bases. The CDR3 has 11 residues. In DNA, the CDR3 is TGTGCCAGCTCACCAGGGCGCGAGCAGTACTTC. It specifies CASSPGREQYF.

This clonotype has more than one count but fewer than ten. This chain connects TRBV20-1 to TRBJ1-6; a possible D gene is TRBD1 (5 bases). The CDR3 consists of 17 residues. The germline V and J ends were trimmed by 2 bases and 3 bases, with 17 bases remaining between them. Looked up from germline, CDR1 is DFQATT and CDR2 is SNEGSKA (reference sequence). The CDR3 DNA sequence: TGCAGTGCTAGACGACAGATTAGAGGTTTCTATAATTCACCCCTCCACTTT. Its protein product is CSARRQIRGFYNSPLHF.

This clonotype was seen a handful of times. The gene calls are TRBV11-2 and TRBJ2-3; 10 bases agree with TRBD2. The CDR3 has 17 residues. CDR1 SGHAT and CDR2 FQNNGV come from the germline V gene. V shed 6 bases and J 5 bases; nucleotides not matched to a gene: 14. CDR3 in DNA: TGTGCCAGCAGTCGGCCGCGTGGTAGCGGGAGGAAAGATACGCAGTATTTT. Residues: CASSRPRGSGRKDTQYF.